This passage covers 21 T cell receptor beta chains from one sample sequenced in a study of T cells in localized non-small cell lung cancer. Data came from immunoSEQ multiplex PCR; TCRdb stores just in-frame clones and leaves some out. This sample has roughly 35,000 clones, with around nine tenths found just once. The starting material was peripheral blood, obtained before any cancer treatment. The receptors derive from a female donor over 55 with stage I lung adenocarcinoma.

This clone was counted once. The gene calls are TRBV5-6 and TRBJ2-5; D gene uncertain. Germline V gives CDR1 SGHDT, CDR2 YYEEEE. V lost 3 bases and J 7 bases, leaving 7 bases between the germline ends. The CDR3 runs 11 residues. CDR3 sequence reads: CASSSRRTQYF. The DNA of the CDR3 is TGTGCCAGCAGCTCAAGAAGGACCCAGTACTTC.

This chain connects TRBV15 to TRBJ1-1, with D unclear. Germline-derived CDR1 and CDR2 are LNHNV and YYDKDF (reference sequence). This CDR3 is built from 14 residues. V was cut by 0 bases and J by 5 bases, with 10 bases left in between. The DNA for the CDR3 is TGTGCCACCAGCAGAGATCCCGGGTCTACTGAAGCTTTCTTT. Translating gives CATSRDPGSTEAFF.

DNA for the CDR3: TGTGCCAGCGGCAGACAGGGGTTGACTGAAGCTTTCTTT. Translating it yields CASGRQGLTEAFF. V and J are TRBV11-2 and TRBJ1-1; 8 nucleotides agree with TRBD1. Germline CDR1 SGHAT, CDR2 FQNNGV. Losses at the gene ends were 8 bases for V and 5 bases for J; bases not matched to a gene: 7. This CDR3 contains 13 residues. Supplemented by reference TRBV11-2 and TRBJ1-1, the full variable domain reads EAGVAQSPRYKIIEKRQSVAFWCNPISGHATLYWYQQILGQGPKLLIQFQNNGVVDDSQLPKDRFSAERLKGVDSTLKIQPAKLEDSAVYLCASGRQGLTEAFFGQGTRLTVV.

The chain uses TRBV7-2 and TRBJ2-7; TRBD2 matches at 9 bases. The length of the CDR3 is 16 residues. Germline loops: CDR1 SGHTA, CDR2 FQGNSA. V gave up 2 bases and J gave up 4 bases; unmatched junction bases: 9. In nucleotides, the CDR3 is TGTGCCAGCAGCTTACTAGCGGGGTCGGGGAAGTACGAGCAGTACTTC. This codes for CASSLLAGSGKYEQYF.

The CDR3 sequence: CASSPQQGAGEKLFF. The CDR3, as DNA: TGTGCCAGCTCACCCCAACAGGGGGCCGGTGAAAAACTGTTTTTT. The chain couples TRBV18 to TRBJ1-4; 9 bases match TRBD1. Germline CDR1 is KGHSH and CDR2 is LQKENI. The CDR3 totals 15 residues. With 3 bases clipped from V and 7 bases from J, the junction kept 6 bases outside the gene matches. Full variable domain (rest looked up from reference TRBV18 and TRBJ1-4): NAGVMQNPRHLVRRRGQEARLRCSPMKGHSHVYWYRQLPEEGLKFMVYLQKENIIDESGMPKERFSAEFPKEGPSILRIQQVVRGDSAAYFCASSPQQGAGEKLFFGSGTQLSVL.

CDR3 nucleotide sequence: TGCGCCAGCAGCTTTATTCTAGCGGGGTTCCTCACCGGGGAGCTGTTTTTT. Protein product: CASSFILAGFLTGELFF. V and J are TRBV5-1 and TRBJ2-2; TRBD2 matches 9 bases. Germline V gene sequence: CDR1 SGHRS, CDR2 YFSETQ. V lost 2 bases, J lost 4 bases, and 9 bases stayed unmatched. This CDR3 is 17 amino acids long. Full variable domain (remainder filled in from reference TRBV5-1 and TRBJ2-2): KAGVTQTPRYLIKTRGQQVTLSCSPISGHRSVSWYQQTPGQGLQFLFEYFSETQRNKGNFPGRFSGRQFSNSRSEMNVSTLELGDSALYLCASSFILAGFLTGELFFGEGSRLTVL.

The V gene is TRBV7-2, the J gene TRBJ2-1, with D possibly TRBD2 on 7 matching bases. The CDR3 loop spans 16 amino acids. The germline V and J ends were trimmed by 6 bases and 7 bases, with 22 bases remaining between them. The germline gives CDR1 SGHTA, CDR2 FQGNSA. CDR3 protein: CASSRTGGGGPNEQFF. CDR3 coding DNA: TGTGCCAGCAGTCGCACGGGGGGCGGGGGCCCGAATGAGCAGTTCTTC.

The chain combines TRBV29-1 with TRBJ2-3; the match to TRBD1 covers 7 bases. CDR3 length equals 13 residues. From germline, CDR1 is SQVTM and CDR2 ANQGSEA. The ends lost 6 bases at V and 0 bases at J; junction bases unmatched: 3. CDR3 coding DNA: TGCAGCGTCCCGACAGGGAGCACAGATACGCAGTATTTT. Protein sequence: CSVPTGSTDTQYF.

Only a few counts were recorded for this clone. This rearrangement joins TRBV7-9 to TRBJ2-7; TRBD1 agrees at 7 bases. Germline V gene lookup returns CDR1 SEHNR and CDR2 FQNEAQ (reference sequence). Trimming at V came to 5 bases and at J to 3 bases, leaving 4 bases not matched to a gene. CDR3 length: 13 amino acids. The CDR3 region has the DNA TGTGCCAGCAGCCGGGGACAGTTCTACGAGCAGTACTTC. It translates to CASSRGQFYEQYF.

This clone was observed once. The chain employs TRBV5-1 and TRBJ2-3; D unclear. Between the trimmed V and J ends, which lost 2 bases and 2 bases, there was a span of 9 bases. The CDR3 spans 14 residues. The germline gives CDR1 SGHRS, CDR2 YFSETQ. CDR3: CASSLPIDTDTQYF. For the CDR3, the DNA is TGCGCCAGCAGCTTACCAATTGACACAGATACGCAGTATTTT. The whole variable domain, filled in from reference TRBV5-1 and TRBJ2-3, reads KAGVTQTPRYLIKTRGQQVTLSCSPISGHRSVSWYQQTPGQGLQFLFEYFSETQRNKGNFPGRFSGRQFSNSRSEMNVSTLELGDSALYLCASSLPIDTDTQYFGPGTRLTVL.

Concerning this clone: Other nucleotide sequences from this sample produce the same CDR3. CDR3 DNA: TGCGCCAGCAGCCTGGGACAGGGGAGCTACAATGAGCAGTTCTTC. The encoded protein is CASSLGQGSYNEQFF. V usage is TRBV5-1 and J usage is TRBJ2-1; TRBD1 agrees at 10 bases. The CDR3 runs to 15 residues. V dropped 4 bases and J dropped 3; count of bases not matched to a gene: 4. The germline V gene encodes CDR1 SGHRS and CDR2 YFSETQ.

The chain couples TRBV25-1 to TRBJ2-3; 9 positions match TRBD1. Germline loops: CDR1 MGHDK, CDR2 SYGVNS. This CDR3 is 15 amino acids long. With V trimmed by 11 bases and J by 3 bases, 12 bases remained unmatched. The CDR3 DNA is TGTGCCGTACACAGGGGGCGGACCGCAACAGATACGCAGTATTTT. Its protein product is CAVHRGRTATDTQYF.

Here the CDR3 DNA reads TGCGCCAGCAGCCCCCGGGGGGGAGAGGGCTATGGCTACACCTTC. Translated: CASSPRGGEGYGYTF. The rearrangement joins TRBV5-1 to TRBJ1-2; D might be TRBD1 (5 bases). Looked up from germline, CDR1 is SGHRS and CDR2 is YFSETQ. Between the trimmed V and J ends, which lost 4 bases and 4 bases, there was a span of 17 bases. The CDR3 is 15 residues long. The full variable domain, with the rest looked up from reference TRBV5-1 and TRBJ1-2, is KAGVTQTPRYLIKTRGQQVTLSCSPISGHRSVSWYQQTPGQGLQFLFEYFSETQRNKGNFPGRFSGRQFSNSRSEMNVSTLELGDSALYLCASSPRGGEGYGYTFGSGTRLTVV.

The chain recombines TRBV6-6 with TRBJ1-2, with D possibly matching TRBD1 (5 bases). The germline V and J ends were trimmed by 6 bases and 7 bases, with 18 bases remaining between them. The CDR3 runs 14 residues. Germline assignment: CDR1 MNHNY and CDR2 SVGAGI (reference sequence). For the CDR3, the DNA is TGTGCCAGCAGCGACGGGGCAGGAGGGTCTGGCTACACCTTC. It yields the protein CASSDGAGGSGYTF.

The chain is built from TRBV11-1 and TRBJ2-5; D gene uncertain. Germline V gives CDR1 SGHAT, CDR2 FQDESV (reference sequence). The CDR3 runs 14 residues. V gave up 4 bases and J gave up 0 bases, with 9 bases separating them. As DNA, the CDR3 is TGTGCCAGCAGCTGGGCAGCCTACCAAGAGACCCAGTACTTC. This encodes CASSWAAYQETQYF.

There are a few counts of this clone. The J gene is TRBJ1-5, the V gene TRBV7-9; D uncertain. The CDR3 has 13 amino acids. CDR1 is SEHNR and CDR2 is FQNEAQ in the germline V gene (reference sequence). V lost 8 bases and J 6 bases, leaving 14 bases between the germline ends. The CDR3 bases are TGTGCCAGCGCCCCGGAGGGCCGTCAGCCCCAGCATTTT. Translated, it gives CASAPEGRQPQHF.

The J gene is TRBJ1-4, the V gene TRBV7-8; 8 bases fit TRBD1. The CDR3 runs to 18 residues. Germline V lookup: CDR1 SGHVS, CDR2 FQNEAQ. The V and J ends lost 5 bases and 10 bases, in that order; junction bases with no gene match: 21. The CDR3 region has the DNA TGTGCCAGCAGCCAAACCCCTGGGACAGGCCTAATGGTTGGAAAACTGTTTTTT. It yields the protein CASSQTPGTGLMVGKLFF.

Only a few counts were recorded for this clone. This chain's CDR3 is CASSPLSSNQPQHF. The DNA for the CDR3 is TGTGCCAGCAGTCCCCTAAGTAGCAATCAGCCCCAGCATTTT. The J gene is TRBJ1-5, the V gene TRBV6-5; no clear D gene. This CDR3 region has 14 residues. The V end was cut by 5 bases, the J end by 0 bases, with 8 bases between. Germline CDR1 reads MNHEY; CDR2 reads SVGAGI.

The chain has TRBV7-8 and TRBJ2-1, with D tentatively TRBD1 (5 bases). The CDR3 has 13 amino acids. The germline gives CDR1 SGHVS, CDR2 FQNEAQ. Trimming took 5 bases from V and 7 from J, leaving 12 bases between them. CDR3 in amino acids: CASSTDSENEQFF. The CDR3 DNA reads TGTGCCAGCAGCACCGACAGTGAGAATGAGCAGTTCTTC.

The chain carries TRBV5-1 and TRBJ2-3; D is unclear. CDR3 size: 14 residues. Germline values: CDR1 SGHRS, CDR2 YFSETQ. The V gene lost 2 bases and the J gene lost 2 bases, with 9 bases spanning the gap. The CDR3 loop reads CASSFASLTDTQYF. CDR3 DNA sequence: TGCGCCAGCAGCTTCGCCAGCCTCACAGATACGCAGTATTTT.

This chain connects TRBV11-3 to TRBJ2-2; D remains unclear. In germline, CDR1 is SGHNT, CDR2 YENEEA. The CDR3 loop spans 13 amino acids. V was trimmed by 1 base and J by 3 bases, leaving 3 bases between them. The CDR3 sequence is CASSLVYTGELFF. The CDR3 region has the DNA TGTGCCAGCAGCTTAGTCTACACCGGGGAGCTGTTTTTT.